These 11 T cell receptor beta chains were all obtained from the same sample, sequenced in a study of shared clonotypes between healthy human individuals. Assay: immunoSEQ multiplex PCR; the TCRdb copy retains only in-frame clones and omits some. The profile covers 950,000 to 1,100,000 clones, with 60% to 80% appearing a single time and approximately 1.5% taken by the ten largest. Specimen: memory CD4+ T cells sorted from blood. The subset denotes: CD45RA-negative fraction. Receptors were obtained from a man in his late teens or twenties in good health.

The V gene is TRBV28, the J gene TRBJ1-2; TRBD1 is a possible D gene (5 bases). The CDR3 spans 15 residues. Germline CDR1 MDHEN, CDR2 SYDVKM. V lost 4 bases and J 2 bases, leaving 14 bases between the germline ends. The CDR3 bases are TGTGCCAGCAGTTCGCCCCGGGGCAAGAACTATGGCTACACCTTC. Translation: CASSSPRGKNYGYTF.

Turning to this clone: A read error may be the cause here, since a much bigger clone is one base away. In DNA, the CDR3 is TGTGCCAGCAGCCCCGGGACAGGGGAGAACTATGGCTACACCTTC. It yields the protein CASSPGTGENYGYTF. This chain uses TRBV7-9 with TRBJ1-2; 10 bases match TRBD1. V shed 5 bases, J shed 2 bases, and the junction held 5 bases outside the gene matches. Germline V gene data show CDR1 as SEHNR and CDR2 as FQNEAQ (reference sequence). There are 15 residues in the CDR3.

This rearrangement joins TRBV2 to TRBJ1-1, with 8 bases lining up with TRBD1. The length of the CDR3 is 13 residues. Germline V gene data show CDR1 as SNHLY and CDR2 as FYNNEI. With 7 bases clipped from V and 4 bases from J, the junction kept 5 bases outside the gene matches. CDR3 in amino acids: CASIQQGVTEAFF. In nucleotides, the CDR3 is TGTGCCAGCATTCAACAGGGGGTCACTGAAGCTTTCTTT. Full variable domain (outside the CDR3, taken from reference TRBV2 and TRBJ1-1): EPEVTQTPSHQVTQMGQEVILRCVPISNHLYFYWYRQILGQKVEFLVSFYNNEISEKSEIFDDQFSVERPDGSNFTLKIRSTKLEDSAMYFCASIQQGVTEAFFGQGTRLTVV.

As DNA, the CDR3 is TGCGCCAGCAGCCCGGGGACAGGGACTAATCAGCCCCAGCATTTT. Translating gives CASSPGTGTNQPQHF. The chain links TRBV5-1 to TRBJ1-5; TRBD1 matches at 9 bases. CDR3 size: 15 residues. V lost 4 bases to trimming and J lost 4 bases; unmatched junction nucleotides: 6. Germline V CDR1 and CDR2: SGHRS, YFSETQ. The full variable domain, completed using reference TRBV5-1 and TRBJ1-5, is KAGVTQTPRYLIKTRGQQVTLSCSPISGHRSVSWYQQTPGQGLQFLFEYFSETQRNKGNFPGRFSGRQFSNSRSEMNVSTLELGDSALYLCASSPGTGTNQPQHFGDGTRLSIL.

A few counts support this clone. V gene TRBV10-1 combines with J gene TRBJ2-1; D is uncertain. V was cut by 0 bases and J by 0 bases, with 12 bases left in between. CDR3 length: 17 residues. CDR1 is WNHNN, CDR2 SYGVQD, per germline (reference sequence). The CDR3 DNA sequence: TGCGCCAGCAGTGAGTCCGGTCTGGGAAGCTCCTACAATGAGCAGTTCTTC. Encoded protein: CASSESGLGSSYNEQFF.

This clone was detected a few times. This chain uses TRBV7-9 with TRBJ1-1; no reliable D call. CDR3 length: 13 residues. Germline V CDR1 and CDR2: SEHNR, FQNEAQ (reference sequence). The V gene lost 2 bases and the J gene lost 5 bases, with 9 bases spanning the gap. CDR3 DNA sequence: TGTGCCAGCAGCTTACTCCCTGGGACTGAAGCTTTCTTT. Protein: CASSLLPGTEAFF.

V and J are TRBV23-1 and TRBJ2-3; D is ambiguous. TRBV23-1 is an ORF, with its function uncertain. The length of the CDR3 is 19 residues. V was clipped by 4 bases and J by 0 bases, with 23 bases between them. The CDR3 region has the DNA TGCGCCAGCAGTCGCACCGCACAGCTCTTGAATACTAGCACAGATACGCAGTATTTT. Translated: CASSRTAQLLNTSTDTQYF.

The J gene is TRBJ2-5, the V gene TRBV7-9; 7 nucleotides match TRBD1. Trimming removed 1 base from V and 3 bases from J; junction bases left unmatched: 5. Germline V gene data show CDR1 as SEHNR and CDR2 as FQNEAQ (reference sequence). This CDR3 has 15 residues. In DNA form, the CDR3 reads TGTGCCAGCAGCTTAGTAAAACAGGGGAAAGAGACCCAGTACTTC. This encodes CASSLVKQGKETQYF.

The V gene is TRBV6-1, the J gene TRBJ1-3; maybe TRBD1 (5 bases). Trimming took off 3 bases at V and 0 bases at J, with 9 bases between the two ends. The CDR3 totals 15 residues. Per the germline V gene, CDR1 is MNHNS and CDR2 is SASEGT. The CDR3 DNA follows: TGTGCCAGCAGTGACAGGGCTAGCTCTGGAAACACCATATATTTT. Protein sequence: CASSDRASSGNTIYF.

This chain joins TRBV11-2 and TRBJ1-3; D remains unclear. CDR3 length equals 15 residues. The V and J ends lost 10 bases and 0 bases respectively, with 16 bases between them. The germline gives CDR1 SGHAT, CDR2 FQNNGV. In DNA, the CDR3 is TGTGCCACTGCGCCGCGCCGGGGCTCTGGAAACACCATATATTTT. As protein: CATAPRRGSGNTIYF.

The rearrangement uses TRBV4-1 and TRBJ1-6; D gene ambiguous. The germline V gene has CDR1 MGHRA and CDR2 YSYEKL. This CDR3 contains 14 residues. V lost 4 bases to trimming and J lost 10 bases, with 14 bases between them. The CDR3 sequence is CASSLWRNGSPLHF. CDR3 in DNA: TGCGCCAGCAGCCTCTGGAGGAATGGCTCACCCCTCCACTTT.